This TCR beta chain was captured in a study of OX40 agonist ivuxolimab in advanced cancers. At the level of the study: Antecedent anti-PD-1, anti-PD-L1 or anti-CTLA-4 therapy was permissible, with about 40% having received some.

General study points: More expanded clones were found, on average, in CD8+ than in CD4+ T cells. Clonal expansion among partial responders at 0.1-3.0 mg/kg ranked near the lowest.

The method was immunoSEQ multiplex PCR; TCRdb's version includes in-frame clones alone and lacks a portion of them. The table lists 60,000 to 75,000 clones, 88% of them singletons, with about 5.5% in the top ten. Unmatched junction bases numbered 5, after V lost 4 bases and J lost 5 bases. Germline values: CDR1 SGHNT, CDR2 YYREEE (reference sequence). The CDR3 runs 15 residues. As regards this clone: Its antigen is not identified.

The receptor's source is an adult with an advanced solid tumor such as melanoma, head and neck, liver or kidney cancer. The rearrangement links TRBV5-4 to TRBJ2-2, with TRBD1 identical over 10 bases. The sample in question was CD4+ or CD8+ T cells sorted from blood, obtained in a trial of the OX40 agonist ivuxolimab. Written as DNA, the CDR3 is TGTGCCAGCAGCCTGACAGGGGGCGAGACCGGGGAGCTGTTTTTT. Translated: CASSLTGGETGELFF. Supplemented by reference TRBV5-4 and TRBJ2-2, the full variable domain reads ETGVTQSPTHLIKTRGQQVTLRCSSQSGHNTVSWYQQALGQGPQFIFQYYREEENGRGNFPPRFSGLQFPNYSSELNVNALELDDSALYLCASSLTGGETGELFFGEGSRLTVL.